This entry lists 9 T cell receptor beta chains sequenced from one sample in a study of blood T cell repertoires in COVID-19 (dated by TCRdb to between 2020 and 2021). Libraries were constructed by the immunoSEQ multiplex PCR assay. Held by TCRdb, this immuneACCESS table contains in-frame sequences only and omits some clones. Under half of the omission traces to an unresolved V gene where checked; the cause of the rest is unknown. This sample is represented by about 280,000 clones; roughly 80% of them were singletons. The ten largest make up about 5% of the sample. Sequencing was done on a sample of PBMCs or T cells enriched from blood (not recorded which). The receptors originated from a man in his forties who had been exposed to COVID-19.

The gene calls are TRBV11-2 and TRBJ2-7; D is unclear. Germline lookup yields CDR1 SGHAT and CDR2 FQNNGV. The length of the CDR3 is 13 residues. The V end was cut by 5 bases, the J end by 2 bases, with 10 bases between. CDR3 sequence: CASSPSWAYEQYF. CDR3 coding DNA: TGTGCCAGCAGCCCTAGTTGGGCCTACGAGCAGTACTTC.

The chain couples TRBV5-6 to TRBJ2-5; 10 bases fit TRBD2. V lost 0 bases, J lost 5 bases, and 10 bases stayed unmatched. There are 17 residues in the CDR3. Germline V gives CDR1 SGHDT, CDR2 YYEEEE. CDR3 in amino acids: CASSLGPGLALGETQYF. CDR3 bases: TGTGCCAGCAGCTTGGGGCCGGGACTAGCGCTAGGGGAGACCCAGTACTTC.

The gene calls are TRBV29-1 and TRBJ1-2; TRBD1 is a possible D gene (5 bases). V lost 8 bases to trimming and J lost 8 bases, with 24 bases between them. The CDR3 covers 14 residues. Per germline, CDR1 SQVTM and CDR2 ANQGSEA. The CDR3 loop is CSITPRESRKGYTF. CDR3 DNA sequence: TGCAGCATCACTCCCAGGGAAAGTCGGAAAGGCTACACCTTC.

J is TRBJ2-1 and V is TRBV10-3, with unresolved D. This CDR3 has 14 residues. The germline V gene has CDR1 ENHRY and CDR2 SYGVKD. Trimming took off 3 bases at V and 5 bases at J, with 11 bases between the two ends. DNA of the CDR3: TGTGCCATCAGTGACGGGTCGGGTCACAATGAGCAGTTCTTC. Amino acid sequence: CAISDGSGHNEQFF.

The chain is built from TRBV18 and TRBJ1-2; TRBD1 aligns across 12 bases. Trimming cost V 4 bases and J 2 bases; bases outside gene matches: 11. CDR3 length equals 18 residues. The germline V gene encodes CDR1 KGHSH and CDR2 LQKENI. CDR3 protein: CASSHTGTGGARNYGYTF. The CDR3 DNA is TGTGCCAGCTCACATACCGGGACAGGGGGCGCCCGGAACTATGGCTACACCTTC.

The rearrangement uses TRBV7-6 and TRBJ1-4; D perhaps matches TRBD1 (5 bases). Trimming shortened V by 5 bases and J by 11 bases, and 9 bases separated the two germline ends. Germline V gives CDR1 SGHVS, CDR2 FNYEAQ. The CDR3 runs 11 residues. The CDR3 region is CASSEQAKLFF. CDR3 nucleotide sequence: TGTGCCAGCAGCGAACAGGCGAAACTGTTTTTT.

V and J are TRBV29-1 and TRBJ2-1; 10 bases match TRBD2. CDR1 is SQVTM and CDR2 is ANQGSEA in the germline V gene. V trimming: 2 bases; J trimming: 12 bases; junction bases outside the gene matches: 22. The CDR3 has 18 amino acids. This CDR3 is CSVEPSGRGGGILEGQFF. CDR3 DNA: TGCAGCGTTGAACCTAGCGGGAGAGGTGGGGGAATATTGGAGGGGCAGTTCTTC.

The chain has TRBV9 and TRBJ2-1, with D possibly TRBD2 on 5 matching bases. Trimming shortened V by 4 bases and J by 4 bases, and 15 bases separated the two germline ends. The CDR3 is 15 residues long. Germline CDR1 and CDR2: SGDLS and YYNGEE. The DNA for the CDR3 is TGTGCCAGCAGCCCCCTAAAGGAGGCGTACAATGAGCAGTTCTTC. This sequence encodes CASSPLKEAYNEQFF.

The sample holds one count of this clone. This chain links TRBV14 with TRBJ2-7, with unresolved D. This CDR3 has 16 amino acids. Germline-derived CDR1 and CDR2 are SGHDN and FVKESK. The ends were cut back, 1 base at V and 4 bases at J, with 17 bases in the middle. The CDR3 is CASSQVGLIQEYEQYF. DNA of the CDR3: TGTGCCAGCAGCCAAGTTGGGTTGATTCAGGAATACGAGCAGTACTTC.